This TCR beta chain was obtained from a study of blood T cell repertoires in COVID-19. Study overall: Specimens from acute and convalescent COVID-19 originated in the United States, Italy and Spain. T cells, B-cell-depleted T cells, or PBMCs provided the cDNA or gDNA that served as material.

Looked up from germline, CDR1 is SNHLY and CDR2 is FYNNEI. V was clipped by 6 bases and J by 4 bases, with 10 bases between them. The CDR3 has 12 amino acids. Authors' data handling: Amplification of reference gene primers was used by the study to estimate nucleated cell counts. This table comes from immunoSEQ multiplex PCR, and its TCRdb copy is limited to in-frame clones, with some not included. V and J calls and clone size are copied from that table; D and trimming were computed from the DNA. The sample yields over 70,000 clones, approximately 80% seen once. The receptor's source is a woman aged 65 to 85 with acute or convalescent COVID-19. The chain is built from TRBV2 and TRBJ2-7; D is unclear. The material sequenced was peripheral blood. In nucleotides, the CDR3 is TGTGCCAGCAGCCCCCCTAAGTACGAGCAGTACTTC. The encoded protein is CASSPPKYEQYF.